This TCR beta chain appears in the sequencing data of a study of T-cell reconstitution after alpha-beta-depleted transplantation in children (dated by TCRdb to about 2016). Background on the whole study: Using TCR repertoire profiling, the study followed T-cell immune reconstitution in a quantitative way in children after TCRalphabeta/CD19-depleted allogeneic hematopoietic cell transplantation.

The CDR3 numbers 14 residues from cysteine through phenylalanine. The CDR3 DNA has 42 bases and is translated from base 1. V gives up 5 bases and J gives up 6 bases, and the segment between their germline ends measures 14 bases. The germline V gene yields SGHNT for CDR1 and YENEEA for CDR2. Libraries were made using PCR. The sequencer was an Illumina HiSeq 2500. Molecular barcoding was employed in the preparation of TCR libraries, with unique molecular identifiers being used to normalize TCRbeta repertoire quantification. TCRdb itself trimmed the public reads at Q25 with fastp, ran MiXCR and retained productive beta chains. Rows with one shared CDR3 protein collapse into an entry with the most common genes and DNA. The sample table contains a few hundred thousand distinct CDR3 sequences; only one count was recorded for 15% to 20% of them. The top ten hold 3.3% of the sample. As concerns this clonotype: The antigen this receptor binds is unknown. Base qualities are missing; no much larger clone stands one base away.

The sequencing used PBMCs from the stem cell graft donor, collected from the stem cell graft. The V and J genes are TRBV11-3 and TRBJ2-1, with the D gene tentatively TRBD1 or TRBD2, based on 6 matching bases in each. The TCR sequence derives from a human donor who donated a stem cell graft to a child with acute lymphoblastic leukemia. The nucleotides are TGTGCCAGCAGCCGGTTCGGAGGGGGCAATGAGCAGTTCTTC. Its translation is CASSRFGGGNEQFF.